These 19 T cell receptor beta chains came from one sample sequenced in a study of cytomegalovirus exposure and HLA in healthy donors. 13 Jbeta primers and 60 Vbeta primers were used for the PCR. TCRdb's table, derived via immunoSEQ multiplex PCR, lists solely in-frame clones and lacks some. The data hold 130,000 or so clones, with roughly 75% observed a single time. Material for sequencing was PBMCs. Every receptor here comes from a man aged 40-50 years in good health and CMV-seronegative.

The chain links TRBV7-3 to TRBJ1-4; 9 bases are a match to TRBD1. Germline CDR1 SGHTA, CDR2 FQGTGA. V lost 0 bases to trimming and J lost 4 bases; unmatched junction nucleotides: 3. This CDR3 is built from 16 residues. The DNA for the CDR3 is TGTGCCAGCAGCTTAACCGGGACAGGGCTTAATGAAAAACTGTTTTTT. Translation: CASSLTGTGLNEKLFF.

The chain links TRBV15 to TRBJ1-6; TRBD1 matches 11 bases. The CDR3 contains 16 residues. The ends lost 4 bases at V and 8 bases at J; junction bases unmatched: 7. Germline V gene lookup returns CDR1 LNHNV and CDR2 YYDKDF (reference sequence). CDR3 DNA sequence: TGTGCCACCAGCACCGGGACAGGGGGATCGGATTCACCCCTCCACTTT. This codes for CATSTGTGGSDSPLHF.

The chain employs TRBV27 and TRBJ1-1; the D gene is possibly TRBD1 (5 bases). The CDR3 consists of 18 residues. V was clipped by 5 bases and J by 4 bases, with 26 bases between them. Per germline, CDR1 MNHEY and CDR2 SMNVEV (reference sequence). The CDR3 coding sequence is TGTGCCAGCAGTCCCCGAGAGGGAGGGGTGTCCGAGGGCACTGAAGCTTTCTTT. This gives the protein CASSPREGGVSEGTEAFF.

There are a few counts of this clone. This chain connects TRBV6-5 to TRBJ2-2, with 8 nucleotides matching TRBD1. The V gene's germline CDR1 is MNHEY and CDR2 SVGAGI. V shed 2 bases and J 8 bases; nucleotides not matched to a gene: 4. This CDR3 is built from 14 residues. The CDR3 region is CASSYPTGVGELFF. As DNA, the CDR3 is TGTGCCAGCAGTTACCCGACAGGGGTGGGGGAGCTGTTTTTT.

The chain carries TRBV7-8 and TRBJ2-1, with D possibly TRBD2 on 6 matching bases. Trimming shortened V by 6 bases and J by 4 bases, and 16 bases separated the two germline ends. The V gene's germline CDR1 is SGHVS and CDR2 FQNEAQ. The CDR3 loop spans 15 amino acids. CDR3 sequence reads: CASSFGTFGYNEQFF. CDR3 nucleotides: TGTGCCAGCAGTTTCGGGACTTTCGGATACAATGAGCAGTTCTTC.

This sequence joins TRBV7-2 and TRBJ1-6; D is unclear. The CDR3 loop spans 15 amino acids. The V gene lost 5 bases and the J gene lost 5 bases, with 13 bases spanning the gap. In germline, CDR1 is SGHTA, CDR2 FQGNSA. The CDR3 region has the DNA TGTGCCAGCAGCCCGAATAGAGGGAATAATTCACCCCTCCACTTT. Its translation: CASSPNRGNNSPLHF.

Here the CDR3 reads CASGARAEAFF. Written as DNA, the CDR3 is TGTGCCTCTGGGGCTAGGGCTGAAGCTTTCTTT. This rearrangement joins TRBV2 to TRBJ1-1, with TRBD1 as a possible D gene (5 bases). Trimming removed 11 bases at V and 6 bases at J, with 13 bases between. CDR3 length: 11 residues. CDR1 is SNHLY and CDR2 is FYNNEI in the germline V gene. The entire variable domain, with the rest obtained from reference TRBV2 and TRBJ1-1, is as follows: EPEVTQTPSHQVTQMGQEVILRCVPISNHLYFYWYRQILGQKVEFLVSFYNNEISEKSEIFDDQFSVERPDGSNFTLKIRSTKLEDSAMYFCASGARAEAFFGQGTRLTVV.

The gene calls are TRBV11-3 and TRBJ2-1; 16 nucleotides line up with TRBD2. V trimming: 3 bases; J trimming: 12 bases; junction bases outside the gene matches: 8. This CDR3 contains 16 residues. In germline, CDR1 is SGHNT, CDR2 YENEEA. CDR3 nucleotides: TGTGCCAGCAGCTTGGGGACTAGCGGGGGGGGGATAAGGCAGTTCTTC. The encoded protein is CASSLGTSGGGIRQFF.

CDR3: CASSQWPGTGDEQYF. CDR3 nucleotides: TGCGCCAGCAGCCAATGGCCCGGGACAGGGGACGAGCAGTACTTC. The genes are TRBV4-1 and TRBJ2-7; 10 bases match TRBD1. The CDR3 contains 15 residues. Germline V lookup: CDR1 MGHRA, CDR2 YSYEKL. V dropped 2 bases and J dropped 5; count of bases not matched to a gene: 6.

The rearrangement uses TRBV5-1 and TRBJ2-3; 8 bases align to TRBD1. J gave up 3 bases and V 2 bases, and 5 bases lay outside the gene matches. Germline CDR1 SGHRS, CDR2 YFSETQ. The CDR3 loop spans 15 amino acids. CDR3 bases: TGCGCCAGCAGCTTTAGTCAGGGGGCTACAGATACGCAGTATTTT. This codes for CASSFSQGATDTQYF. Variable domain in full (rest from reference TRBV5-1 and TRBJ2-3): KAGVTQTPRYLIKTRGQQVTLSCSPISGHRSVSWYQQTPGQGLQFLFEYFSETQRNKGNFPGRFSGRQFSNSRSEMNVSTLELGDSALYLCASSFSQGATDTQYFGPGTRLTVL.

The genes are TRBV11-1 and TRBJ2-1, with 12 bases identical to TRBD2. The V segment lost 5 bases and the J segment 9 bases; nucleotides outside the gene matches: 11. CDR1 and CDR2 (germline): SGHAT, FQDESV (reference sequence). This CDR3 has 16 residues. DNA for the CDR3: TGTGCCAGCAGCCCCCGGCTAGCGGGGGGGCGGGGTGAGCAGTTCTTC. It translates to CASSPRLAGGRGEQFF.

The chain joins TRBV7-6 to TRBJ2-3; D may be TRBD2 (7 bases). The germline V gene encodes CDR1 SGHVS and CDR2 FNYEAQ. The length of the CDR3 is 18 residues. Trimming took 1 base from V and 3 from J, leaving 20 bases between them. The CDR3 spells CASSLVYGGGASTDTQYF. In DNA, the CDR3 is TGTGCCAGCAGCTTAGTATACGGCGGGGGCGCTTCAACAGATACGCAGTATTTT. Variable domain in full (rest from reference TRBV7-6 and TRBJ2-3): GAGVSQSPRYKVTKRGQDVALRCDPISGHVSLYWYRQALGQGPEFLTYFNYEAQQDKSGLPNDRFSAERPEGSISTLTIQRTEQRDSAMYRCASSLVYGGGASTDTQYFGPGTRLTVL.

The chain recombines TRBV5-1 with TRBJ2-1; 10 nucleotides line up with TRBD2. Germline trimming cut 2 bases from V and 0 bases from J; bases unmatched to any gene: 5. The germline V gene encodes CDR1 SGHRS and CDR2 YFSETQ. The CDR3 runs 17 residues. CDR3 sequence (DNA): TGCGCCAGCAGCTTCTGGGCTAGCGGGAGCTCCTACAATGAGCAGTTCTTC. Protein sequence: CASSFWASGSSYNEQFF.

The chain recombines TRBV7-8 with TRBJ2-6, with a tentative D call TRBD1 (6 bases). The CDR3 totals 15 residues. Looked up from germline, CDR1 is SGHVS and CDR2 is FQNEAQ. The germline V and J ends were trimmed by 5 bases and 0 bases, with 8 bases remaining between them. This chain's CDR3 is CASSRGGSGANVLTF. CDR3 DNA sequence: TGTGCCAGCAGCAGAGGGGGCTCTGGGGCCAACGTCCTGACTTTC.

This clone was counted a single time. V usage is TRBV15 and J usage is TRBJ2-4, with TRBD2 as a possible D gene (6 bases). Germline CDR1 and CDR2: LNHNV and YYDKDF (reference sequence). The CDR3 covers 18 residues. V shed 0 bases and J shed 0 bases, with 15 bases lying between them. The CDR3 DNA reads TGTGCCACCAGCAGAGACACTTGGGAGGCTCTAGCCAAAAACATTCAGTACTTC. Translating gives CATSRDTWEALAKNIQYF.

V and J are TRBV7-2 and TRBJ1-1, with D unresolved. CDR1 and CDR2 (germline): SGHTA, FQGNSA. Between the trimmed V and J ends, which lost 4 bases and 0 bases, there was a span of 6 bases. The CDR3 covers 13 residues. The CDR3 region is CASSSDMNTEAFF. Written as DNA, the CDR3 is TGTGCCAGCAGCTCCGACATGAACACTGAAGCTTTCTTT.

The chain has TRBV5-1 and TRBJ1-4; no clear D. The CDR3 consists of 14 residues. Per germline, CDR1 SGHRS and CDR2 YFSETQ. Trimming left V 0 bases short and J 4 bases short, with 7 bases between. CDR3 DNA: TGCGCCAGCAGCTTGGACAGAGTTAATGAAAAACTGTTTTTT. This encodes CASSLDRVNEKLFF.

The rearrangement links TRBV5-1 to TRBJ2-3; 13 bases agree with TRBD2. Germline V gives CDR1 SGHRS, CDR2 YFSETQ. J lost 3 bases, V lost 5 bases, and 3 bases had no gene match. This CDR3 is 15 amino acids long. DNA of the CDR3: TGCGCCAGCAGACTGGGACTAGCGGGGACAGATACGCAGTATTTT. Protein product: CASRLGLAGTDTQYF.

J is TRBJ2-7 and V is TRBV5-1; 7 nucleotides align to TRBD2. The CDR3 is 17 residues long. CDR1 SGHRS and CDR2 YFSETQ come from the germline V gene. V trimming: 4 bases; J trimming: 2 bases; junction bases outside the gene matches: 15. CDR3 DNA sequence: TGCGCCAGCAGCCCAGAGACGGCTACTAGCGAAGCCTACGAGCAGTACTTC. Protein: CASSPETATSEAYEQYF.